These T cell receptor beta chains were read from a single sample in a study of response to subunit inactivated influenza vaccine. TCRdb itself ran the RT-PCR reads through MiXCR, one entry per CDR3 protein. The sample lists about 540,000 distinct CDR3 sequences; approximately 15% were seen once. The sequences come from PBMCs from blood, collected 11 to 12 days after vaccination. The receptors here all came from a man aged 50 to 59 who received an inactivated influenza vaccine. CDR3s include the opening cysteine and the closing phenylalanine or tryptophan. A D gene is named only where the DNA matches it firmly. Size tells how often a clone was seen (once, few, many) or the class of an expanded clone, and some rows leave it out.

D gene: TRBD2
clone size: few
J gene: TRBJ2-1
V gene: TRBV20-1
CDR3 protein: CSAKRAGGYNEQFF
CDR3 DNA: TGCAGTGCTAAGCGGGCGGGGGGCTACAATGAGCAGTTCTTC

D gene: -
clone size: few
J gene: TRBJ2-5
V gene: TRBV10-3
CDR3 protein: CAISAEETQYF
CDR3 DNA: TGTGCCATCAGTGCGGAAGAGACCCAGTACTTC

D gene: TRBD1
clone size: few
J gene: TRBJ1-6
V gene: TRBV9
CDR3 protein: CASSAGQGGNSPLHF
CDR3 DNA: TGTGCCAGCAGCGCGGGTCAGGGGGGGAATTCACCCCTCCACTTT

D gene: TRBD1
clone size: few
J gene: TRBJ2-3
V gene: TRBV12-3/TRBV12-4
CDR3 protein: CASSTGTGGSDTQYF
CDR3 DNA: TGTGCCAGCTCGACGGGGACAGGGGGGTCCGATACGCAGTATTTT

D gene: TRBD2
clone size: many
J gene: TRBJ2-1
V gene: TRBV20-1
CDR3 protein: CSATKRTSGRSEQFF
CDR3 DNA: TGCAGTGCAACAAAGAGGACTAGCGGGAGATCTGAGCAGTTCTTC

D gene: -
clone size: -
J gene: TRBJ1-5
V gene: TRBV4-3
CDR3 protein: CASSQDWGSDQPQHF
CDR3 DNA: TGCGCCAGCAGCCAAGATTGGGGTTCGGATCAGCCCCAGCATTTT

D gene: TRBD2
clone size: -
J gene: TRBJ2-2
V gene: TRBV6-2/TRBV6-3
CDR3 protein: CASSETSGSNTGELFF
CDR3 DNA: TGTGCCAGCAGTGAGACTAGCGGGTCGAACACCGGGGAGCTGTTTTTT

D gene: -
clone size: -
J gene: TRBJ1-4
V gene: TRBV4-3
CDR3 protein: CASSQGPGGEKLFF
CDR3 DNA: TGCGCCAGCAGCCAAGGTCCCGGAGGGGAAAAACTGTTTTTT

D gene: -
clone size: few
J gene: TRBJ2-1
V gene: TRBV7-2
CDR3 protein: CASSESGIRNEQFF
CDR3 DNA: TGTGCCAGCAGCGAATCAGGGATTCGGAATGAGCAGTTCTTC

D gene: -
clone size: few
J gene: TRBJ1-2
V gene: TRBV5-1
CDR3 protein: CASSLKDGRDYYGYTF
CDR3 DNA: TGCGCCAGCAGCTTGAAGGATGGCAGGGATTACTATGGCTACACCTTC

D gene: TRBD2
clone size: -
J gene: TRBJ2-3
V gene: TRBV20-1
CDR3 protein: CSTGVGGRALSDTQYF
CDR3 DNA: TGCAGTACAGGAGTTGGCGGGAGGGCCCTTTCAGATACGCAGTATTTT

D gene: -
clone size: -
J gene: TRBJ2-1
V gene: TRBV15
CDR3 protein: CATSRDEGEDRDEQFF
CDR3 DNA: TGTGCCACCAGCAGAGATGAGGGGGAAGATCGGGATGAGCAGTTCTTC

D gene: TRBD2
clone size: -
J gene: TRBJ2-3
V gene: TRBV7-9
CDR3 protein: CASSWVGGGSTDTQYF
CDR3 DNA: TGTGCCAGCAGCTGGGTCGGGGGGGGAAGCACAGATACGCAGTATTTT

D gene: -
clone size: many
J gene: TRBJ1-1
V gene: TRBV5-1
CDR3 protein: CASSLGQRTPNTEAFF
CDR3 DNA: TGCGCCAGCAGCCTCGGACAAAGGACACCGAACACTGAAGCTTTCTTT

D gene: -
clone size: many
J gene: TRBJ1-1
V gene: TRBV14
CDR3 protein: CASSRRANTEAFF
CDR3 DNA: TGTGCCAGCAGCCGACGGGCGAACACTGAAGCTTTCTTT

D gene: TRBD1
clone size: few
J gene: TRBJ2-1
V gene: TRBV12-3/TRBV12-4
CDR3 protein: CASTSPGQGYNEQFF
CDR3 DNA: TGTGCCAGCACATCTCCGGGACAGGGATACAATGAGCAGTTCTTC

D gene: -
clone size: -
J gene: TRBJ2-1
V gene: TRBV18
CDR3 protein: CASSPLGEIYNEQFF
CDR3 DNA: TGTGCCAGCTCACCGTTGGGGGAAATCTACAATGAGCAGTTCTTC

D gene: -
clone size: -
J gene: TRBJ2-1
V gene: TRBV20-1
CDR3 protein: CCARPIGANSAWEQFF
CDR3 DNA: TGCTGTGCTAGACCTATCGGGGCAAACTCGGCGTGGGAGCAGTTCTTC